The 5 T cell receptor beta chains in this list originate from one sample, sequenced in a study of tumor and adjacent non-tumor tissue in lung cancer. This sample's RNA came from whole unsorted tissue. The normal lung tissue was taken more than 3 cm from the tumor edge. TCRbeta libraries were built with three rounds of nested PCR, modified from ARM-PCR. TCRdb independently ran MiXCR on the multiplex PCR reads; one entry per CDR3 protein. The data hold about 110,000 distinct CDR3 sequences, with 60% to 65% observed a single time. The sequenced sample consisted of distant non-tumor lung tissue. The receptor set was obtained from a man aged 55-75 years with non-small cell lung cancer.

The rearrangement uses TRBV11-1 and TRBJ2-1, with D perhaps given as TRBD1 or TRBD2 (6 bases each). The CDR3 has 15 residues. Per germline, CDR1 SGHAT and CDR2 FQDESV (reference sequence). V lost 8 bases, J lost 9 bases, and 23 bases lay in between. The CDR3 protein is CASCLGSQGHSEQFF. The DNA for the CDR3 is TGTGCCAGCTGCCTCGGGAGTCAGGGACACAGTGAGCAGTTCTTC.

Only a few counts were recorded for this clonotype. V is TRBV2 and J is TRBJ1-2; TRBD1 matches at 7 bases. Germline trimming cut 0 bases from V and 6 bases from J; bases unmatched to any gene: 4. The CDR3 has 14 amino acids. Germline CDR1 SNHLY, CDR2 FYNNEI. The CDR3 DNA reads as TGTGCCAGCAGTGAAGCCCGGCAGGGGGATGGCTACACCTTC. It is translated as CASSEARQGDGYTF.

This clonotype was counted once. This chain connects TRBV6-2 or TRBV6-3 to TRBJ2-1, with 13 positions matching TRBD2. Trimming took 2 bases from V and 11 from J; bases not matched to a gene: 15. CDR1 MNHEY and CDR2 SVGEGT come from the germline V gene. The CDR3 is made up of 18 amino acids. The DNA for the CDR3 is TGTGCCAGCAGTTACAAAAAAGGGACTAGCGGGGTCTCGAACAAGCAGTTCTTC. This translates into CASSYKKGTSGVSNKQFF.

V usage is TRBV11-2 and J usage is TRBJ2-2; 13 bases are shared with TRBD2. Germline V lookup: CDR1 SGHAT, CDR2 FQNNGV. This CDR3 region has 18 residues. V shed 4 bases and J 9 bases; nucleotides not matched to a gene: 14. CDR3 loop: CASSSGLAGATNARELFF. The CDR3 DNA follows: TGTGCCAGCAGCTCAGGACTAGCGGGAGCGACGAACGCCAGGGAGCTGTTTTTT.

About this clonotype: Here the CDR3 omits its conserved ending phenylalanine or tryptophan, so a read error is the likely source. The limits of the CDR3 on the DNA are not certain, so only TCRdb's listed CDR3 is given. The chain joins TRBV28 to TRBJ2-1; the D segment call TRBD2 is taken from the table without a DNA check. Germline values: CDR1 MDHEN, CDR2 SYDVKM. The CDR3 adds up to 17 amino acids, both ends counted. CDR3 amino acids: CASSWGTGTSGRNERFL.